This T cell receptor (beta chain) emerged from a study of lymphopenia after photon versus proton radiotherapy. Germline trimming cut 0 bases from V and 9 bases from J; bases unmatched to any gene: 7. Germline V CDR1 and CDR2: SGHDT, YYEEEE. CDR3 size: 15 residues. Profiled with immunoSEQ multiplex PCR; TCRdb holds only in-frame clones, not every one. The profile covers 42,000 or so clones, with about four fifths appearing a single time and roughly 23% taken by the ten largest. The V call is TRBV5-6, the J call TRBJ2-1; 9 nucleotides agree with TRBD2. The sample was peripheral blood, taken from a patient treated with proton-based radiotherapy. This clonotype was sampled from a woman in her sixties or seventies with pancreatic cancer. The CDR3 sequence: CASSLAGLAVTEQFF. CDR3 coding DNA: TGTGCCAGCAGCTTGGCGGGACTAGCAGTGACTGAGCAGTTCTTC. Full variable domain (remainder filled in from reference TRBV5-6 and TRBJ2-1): DAGVTQSPTHLIKTRGQQVTLRCSPKSGHDTVSWYQQALGQGPQFIFQYYEEEERQRGNFPDRFSGHQFPNYSSELNVNALLLGDSALYLCASSLAGLAVTEQFFGPGTRLTVL.